Listed below are T cell receptor beta chains from one sample, sequenced in a study of cytomegalovirus exposure and HLA in healthy donors. Profiling relied on immunoSEQ multiplex PCR, and the TCRdb table lists in-frame clones only, not all of them. The sample holds about 180,000 clones, more than 65% seen once. The sample consisted of PBMCs. The receptors come from a man aged 25-45 years in good health and CMV-seronegative. CDR3s include the opening cysteine and the closing phenylalanine or tryptophan. The order of the fields is V gene, J gene, CDR3 protein.

TRBV29-1	TRBJ1-1	CSVKEEGGSGAEAFF
TRBV6-5	TRBJ1-4	CASRGADREGEKLFF
TRBV18	TRBJ1-5	CASSQGNQPQHF
TRBV7-8	TRBJ2-7	CASSQGSTYEQYF
TRBV7-8	TRBJ2-1	CASSPTSGNYNEQFF
TRBV10-3	TRBJ2-7	CAISEGSGRLYEQYF
TRBV15	TRBJ2-3	CATSRGQTSTDTQYF
TRBV6-5	TRBJ1-1	CASSYPAGGTEAFF
TRBV5-1	TRBJ2-7	CASSLSSSRYEQYF
TRBV5-4	TRBJ1-6	CASSPGTVESSPLHF
TRBV6-5	TRBJ2-5	CASSSSGAGETQYF
TRBV10-1	TRBJ2-5	CASSEERGGVVETQYF
TRBV6-5	TRBJ2-7	CASSYRSGGRYEQYF
TRBV9	TRBJ2-3	CASSVVASGATDTQYF
TRBV11-1	TRBJ1-1	CASSFGTGGRTEAFF
TRBV18	TRBJ2-3	CASSPTSGGAPDTQYF
TRBV11-2	TRBJ1-3	CASSLEGGSGNTIYF
TRBV4-2	TRBJ1-1	CASSRGQGADTEAFF
TRBV4-1	TRBJ2-2	CASSQKGLAGTNTGELFF
TRBV4-2	TRBJ1-2	CASSRTTGGANYGYTF
TRBV4-3	TRBJ1-6	CASSQEPWGTGNNSPLHF
TRBV19	TRBJ1-5	CASSFRERLPQHF
TRBV13	TRBJ2-1	CASSLALAKRNEQFF
TRBV4-1	TRBJ2-5	CASSHPPDRGGEETQYF
TRBV7-3	TRBJ1-1	CASSFDREDVEAFF
TRBV4-3	TRBJ1-6	CASSQDPPTGVYNSPLHF
TRBV7-9	TRBJ1-1	CASSLQRLGATEAFF
TRBV19	TRBJ2-2	CASSIVWGPTGELFF
TRBV9	TRBJ2-7	CASSVEWTALFYEQYF
TRBV29-1	TRBJ2-5	CSVEGAVQETQYF
TRBV5-8	TRBJ2-3	CASSPRVAGVDTQYF
TRBV6-5	TRBJ2-3	CASSYLREMFSDTQYF
TRBV7-9	TRBJ1-5	CASSWTGDNQPQHF
TRBV4-3	TRBJ1-4	CASSQDQGQGEKLFF